This T cell receptor (beta chain) was captured by sequencing in a study of blood T cell repertoires in COVID-19. Study details: The United States, Italy and Spain provided the acute and convalescent COVID-19 samples.

Participants were aged about 18 to 100 years from 24 US areas. Original data processing: The authors estimated nucleated cell counts from reference gene primer amplification. Repertoires were generated with immunoSEQ multiplex PCR, while TCRdb's copy carries only in-frame clones and drops some. The V and J calls and clone size were taken over from that table, and D and trimming were inferred from the DNA. The profile shows more than 350,000 clones, roughly nine tenths of them singletons. The CDR3 sequence is 14 residues long. CDR1 is SGHTS, CDR2 YDEGEE, per germline. V shed 0 bases and J shed 9 bases, with 13 bases lying between them.

The sequence was collected from a young man who had recovered from COVID-19. The sequencing sample was made of PBMCs or T cells enriched from blood (not recorded which). V gene TRBV5-8 combines with J gene TRBJ1-5; a possible D gene is TRBD1 (5 bases). CDR3: CASSLGGALRPQHF. In DNA, the CDR3 is TGTGCCAGCAGCTTGGGTGGGGCCCTGAGGCCCCAGCATTTT.